This T cell receptor (beta chain) was found in a study of early T cells in non-severe SARS-CoV-2 infection. Study as a whole: Sequencing was performed on bulk RNA from unsorted whole blood, leaving chains unpaired. The study's findings and limits: Using VDJdb, the matching emphasized anti-spike CD8 responses while missing private and CD4 specificities.

This clonotype was found many times. Antigen specificity is unknown. Attached unique molecular identifiers marked individual cDNA molecules. TCRdb itself ran the 5' RACE reads through MiXCR, one entry per CDR3 protein. Here the sample spans tens of thousands of distinct CDR3 sequences, roughly a tenth being singletons. Germline assignment: CDR1 MDHEN and CDR2 SYDVKM. Deletions cut 8 bases from V and 3 bases from J, with 13 bases between. CDR3 length: 13 amino acids. This clonotype originated in an adult who was a healthcare worker with PCR-confirmed SARS-CoV-2 infection or an uninfected control (not recorded which). The chain is built from TRBV28 and TRBJ2-5; D might be TRBD2 (5 bases). Sequencing was done on a sample of whole blood. CDR3 nucleotide sequence: TGTGCCAGCTGTGAGGGTCGGGAAGAGACCCAGTACTTC. As protein: CASCEGREETQYF.